This is a list of T cell receptor beta chains from one sample in a study of blood T cell repertoires in COVID-19. The method was immunoSEQ multiplex PCR; TCRdb's version includes in-frame clones alone and lacks a portion of them. The sample lists fewer than 200,000 clones; approximately 91% were seen once. The material sequenced was peripheral blood. These receptor sequences come from a man aged 18-30 years with COVID-19, enrolled during active disease. CDR3s include the opening cysteine and the closing phenylalanine or tryptophan. The D gene is left open where the match is weak. Clone size is given for some rows only: seen once, a few or many times, or a class if the clone is expanded.

>.|TRBJ2-3|TRBD1|TRBV7-7
TGTGCCAGCAGCCCAGGACAGGGTCACGATACGCAGTATTTT
CASSPGQGHDTQYF
>.|TRBJ2-7|TRBD1|TRBV9
TGTGCCAGCAGCGTATGGGACAGGGAAGGAGACGAGCAGTACTTC
CASSVWDREGDEQYF
>.|TRBJ2-3|.|TRBV4-1
TGCGCCAGCAGCCAAGATGTGTACTTCGCTAGCACAGATACGCAGTATTTT
CASSQDVYFASTDTQYF
>.|TRBJ2-3|.|TRBV7-9
TGTGCCAGCAGCTTCGACCTAGGGGGCACAGATACGCAGTATTTT
CASSFDLGGTDTQYF
>.|TRBJ2-2|.|TRBV27
TGTGCCAGCAGTTCGGCCGGGGAGCTGTTTTTT
CASSSAGELFF
>.|TRBJ1-2|TRBD1|TRBV24-1
TGTGCCACCAGTGATCCACGACAGGGGGACTATGGCTACACCTTC
CATSDPRQGDYGYTF
>.|TRBJ2-1|.|TRBV4-3
TGCGCCAGCAGCCCAGGGGACGGATTTTACAATGAGCAGTTCTTC
CASSPGDGFYNEQFF
>.|TRBJ2-7|TRBD1|TRBV6-2/TRBV6-3
TGTGCCAGCAGTTACAGGACAGGCGAGCAGTACTTC
CASSYRTGEQYF
>.|TRBJ1-1|.|TRBV29-1
TGCAGCGTTGCCCCGACAGGAAGAATGAACACTGAAGCTTTCTTT
CSVAPTGRMNTEAFF
>.|TRBJ2-2|TRBD2|TRBV19
TGTGCCAGTAGTATAGATCATGAGCTAGCGGGAGGCGGTACCGGGGAGCTGTTTTTT
CASSIDHELAGGGTGELFF
>.|TRBJ1-5|.|TRBV19
TGTGCCAGTAGTATGAACGGGAATCCCCAGCATTTT
CASSMNGNPQHF
>.|TRBJ2-1|.|TRBV7-2
TGTGCCAGCAGCTTTACTAGTTTGGGGCAGTTCTTC
CASSFTSLGQFF
>once|TRBJ2-1|TRBD2|TRBV3-1/TRBV3-2
TGTGCCAGCAGCCAAGAAGCTCTACTAGCGACCTCCATCTTC
CASSQEALLATSIF
>.|TRBJ2-5|.|TRBV11-2
TGTGCCAGCAGCTTTGGGACTGTCCAAGAGACCCAGTACTTC
CASSFGTVQETQYF